The 8 T cell receptor beta chains below come from one sample, sequenced in a study of cytomegalovirus exposure and HLA in healthy donors. Primers included in the PCR were 60 Vbeta and 13 Jbeta primers. Data came from immunoSEQ multiplex PCR; TCRdb stores just in-frame clones and leaves some out. The sample lists around 230,000 clones; roughly 78% were seen once. The sequenced sample was PBMCs. The receptors derive from a boy younger than 18 in good health and CMV-seronegative.

This clone was counted once. The CDR3 here is CASSLSVGGEQYF. CDR3 sequence (DNA): TGTGCCAGCAGTTTATCAGTAGGGGGCGAGCAGTACTTC. The chain uses TRBV27 and TRBJ2-7; the D gene is possibly TRBD1 (6 bases). Trimming removed 0 bases at V and 6 bases at J, with 9 bases between. This CDR3 is 13 amino acids long. CDR1 and CDR2 (germline): MNHEY, SMNVEV (reference sequence).

The count of this clone is one. This chain links TRBV29-1 with TRBJ2-3; a possible D gene is TRBD2 (6 bases). V was clipped by 4 bases and J by 2 bases, with 10 bases between them. Germline CDR1 SQVTM, CDR2 ANQGSEA. The CDR3 runs to 13 residues. For the CDR3, the DNA is TGCAGCGTTGCGGCGGGGTCCACAGATACGCAGTATTTT. Its protein product is CSVAAGSTDTQYF.

CDR3 in DNA: TGTGCCAGCAGCTCCCGACAGGGGTACACCGGGGAGCTGTTTTTT. Its translation: CASSSRQGYTGELFF. The chain recombines TRBV27 with TRBJ2-2; TRBD1 aligns across 8 bases. The germline CDR1 and CDR2 sequences are MNHEY and SMNVEV (reference sequence). Trimming removed 6 bases from V and 3 bases from J; junction bases left unmatched: 6. The CDR3 runs 15 residues.

Here the CDR3 reads CASSNGLAGDETQYF. CDR3 DNA sequence: TGTGCCAGCAGCAACGGACTAGCGGGAGATGAGACCCAGTACTTC. This rearrangement joins TRBV7-7 to TRBJ2-5, with 13 bases identical to TRBD2. CDR3 length: 15 amino acids. V lost 5 bases to trimming and J lost 5 bases; unmatched junction nucleotides: 5. CDR1 is SSHAT and CDR2 is FNYEAQ in the germline V gene (reference sequence).

The chain uses TRBV4-2 and TRBJ2-1; 13 bases fit TRBD2. Germline CDR1 and CDR2: LGHNA and YNFKEQ. V shed 5 bases, J shed 9 bases, and the junction held 4 bases outside the gene matches. The CDR3 spans 14 residues. CDR3 loop: CASSAGLAGFEQFF. As DNA, the CDR3 is TGTGCCAGCAGCGCGGGACTAGCGGGATTTGAGCAGTTCTTC.

V usage is TRBV19 and J usage is TRBJ2-7; 8 nucleotides agree with TRBD1. The CDR3 sequence is 14 residues long. Germline trimming cut 8 bases from V and 9 bases from J; bases unmatched to any gene: 15. Germline values: CDR1 LNHDA, CDR2 SQIVND (reference sequence). The CDR3 DNA follows: TGTGCCAGTTCCCGGGACAGGAGGCATGAGGGGCAGTACTTC. This translates into CASSRDRRHEGQYF.

The J gene is TRBJ2-5, the V gene TRBV2; no clear D gene. The end of the DNA fits TRBJ2-7 better, so the J call may be wrong. The length of the CDR3 is 15 residues. Looked up from germline, CDR1 is SNHLY and CDR2 is FYNNEI. CDR3 loop: CASSDGELAWNEQYF. The DNA for the CDR3 is TGTGCCAGCAGTGACGGCGAGTTAGCTTGGAACGAGCAGTACTTC.

This clone is a singleton in its sample. The chain uses TRBV30 and TRBJ1-1; unclear D gene. The germline V and J ends were trimmed by 3 bases and 2 bases, with 10 bases remaining between them. CDR3 size: 13 residues. Germline CDR1 is GTSNPN and CDR2 is SVGIG (reference sequence). This CDR3 reads CAWSPQANTEAFF. The CDR3, as DNA: TGTGCCTGGAGCCCCCAGGCCAACACTGAAGCTTTCTTT.